The 18 T cell receptor beta chains below come from one sample, sequenced in a study of OX40 agonist ivuxolimab in advanced cancers. TCRdb's table, derived via immunoSEQ multiplex PCR, lists solely in-frame clones and lacks some. Among about 68,000 clones listed, roughly 84% were seen once. The material sequenced was CD4+ or CD8+ T cells sorted from blood, taken in a trial of the OX40 agonist ivuxolimab. These receptors all come from an adult with an advanced solid tumor such as melanoma, head and neck, liver or kidney cancer.

The V call is TRBV7-2, the J call TRBJ1-2, with unresolved D. V was pared by 2 bases and J by 7 bases, with 8 bases between. From germline, CDR1 is SGHTA and CDR2 FQGNSA. This CDR3 region has 12 residues. The CDR3 DNA follows: TGTGCCAGCAGCTTATCCCCCGGTGGCTACACCTTC. It translates to CASSLSPGGYTF.

The rearrangement links TRBV5-8 to TRBJ2-1; no definite D call. This CDR3 is built from 11 residues. Germline assignment: CDR1 SGHTS and CDR2 YDEGEE. V was trimmed by 2 bases and J by 9 bases, leaving 6 bases between them. The CDR3 coding sequence is TGTGCCAGCAGCTTAAGGTCTGAGCAGTTCTTC. This encodes CASSLRSEQFF.

The chain carries TRBV7-7 and TRBJ2-2; D is ambiguous. Per germline, CDR1 SSHAT and CDR2 FNYEAQ (reference sequence). The CDR3 is 13 residues long. V lost 3 bases and J lost 4, with 6 bases in between. The CDR3 DNA reads as TGTGCCAGCAGCTTCGACGTCACCGGGGAGCTGTTTTTT. It translates to CASSFDVTGELFF.

This chain connects TRBV11-2 to TRBJ2-4; D gene ambiguous. V dropped 7 bases and J dropped 0 bases, with 16 bases sitting between them. The germline V gene encodes CDR1 SGHAT and CDR2 FQNNGV. This CDR3 spans 16 amino acids. CDR3 amino acids: CASTPGVGLAKNIQYF. The CDR3, as DNA: TGTGCCAGCACGCCAGGTGTAGGATTAGCCAAAAACATTCAGTACTTC.

The chain uses TRBV30 and TRBJ1-1; the D is unclear. Germline CDR1 reads GTSNPN; CDR2 reads SVGIG (reference sequence). V was cut by 4 bases and J by 0 bases, with 9 bases left in between. This CDR3 has 13 amino acids. The CDR3 sequence is CAWTREVNTEAFF. As DNA, the CDR3 is TGTGCCTGGACTAGGGAGGTGAACACTGAAGCTTTCTTT.

This rearrangement joins TRBV7-2 to TRBJ2-3, with D uncertain. The CDR3 consists of 16 residues. Trimming stripped 1 base from V and 5 bases from J, with 16 bases between. Germline loops: CDR1 SGHTA, CDR2 FQGNSA. CDR3 in DNA: TGTGCCAGCAGCTTAGTACGGGCCCCACCGGGAGATACGCAGTATTTT. It yields the protein CASSLVRAPPGDTQYF.

V is TRBV5-1 and J is TRBJ2-7, with D tentatively TRBD1 (5 bases). Germline V gene sequence: CDR1 SGHRS, CDR2 YFSETQ. V shed 0 bases and J shed 2 bases, with 15 bases lying between them. This CDR3 is built from 16 residues. The CDR3 loop is CASSLAVSGATYEQYF. As DNA, the CDR3 is TGCGCCAGCAGCTTGGCCGTTAGTGGGGCAACCTACGAGCAGTACTTC.

This clone has ten or more counts. This chain connects TRBV6-1 to TRBJ2-3; TRBD1 agrees at 8 bases. Per germline, CDR1 MNHNS and CDR2 SASEGT. The CDR3 runs 17 residues. V shed 0 bases, J shed 3 bases, and the junction held 8 bases outside the gene matches. CDR3 amino acids: CASSEAVQGVGTDTQYF. CDR3 coding DNA: TGTGCCAGCAGTGAAGCGGTACAGGGGGTAGGGACAGATACGCAGTATTTT.

The chain carries TRBV7-9 and TRBJ1-1; no clear D gene. This CDR3 has 13 amino acids. Trimming shortened V by 3 bases and J by 6 bases, and 11 bases separated the two germline ends. Germline values: CDR1 SEHNR, CDR2 FQNEAQ (reference sequence). CDR3 in DNA: TGTGCCAGCAGCTTCGGGTTGAGCGCTGAAGCTTTCTTT. Its translation is CASSFGLSAEAFF.

V is TRBV10-3 and J is TRBJ1-4; TRBD1 is a possible D gene (5 bases). Trimming cost V 2 bases and J 4 bases, with 11 bases left between them. The CDR3 covers 15 residues. The V gene's germline CDR1 is ENHRY and CDR2 SYGVKD. The CDR3 is CAISERGVVNEKLFF. CDR3 bases: TGTGCCATCAGTGAGCGGGGGGTAGTTAATGAAAAACTGTTTTTT.

This chain connects TRBV5-6 to TRBJ2-5; 8 nucleotides match TRBD2. With V trimmed by 3 bases and J by 4 bases, 5 bases remained unmatched. Germline CDR1 is SGHDT and CDR2 is YYEEEE. The CDR3 sequence is 14 residues long. In nucleotides, the CDR3 is TGTGCCAGCAGCTACGGGGGGGCCAGAGAGACCCAGTACTTC. Translating it yields CASSYGGARETQYF.

This clone was detected once. This chain links TRBV7-9 with TRBJ2-5, with TRBD1 identical over 8 bases. V lost 5 bases and J lost 5; bases outside the gene matches: 4. The CDR3 contains 13 residues. The germline CDR1 and CDR2 sequences are SEHNR and FQNEAQ (reference sequence). The CDR3 region is CASSQTGGETQYF. The CDR3 DNA follows: TGTGCCAGCAGCCAAACAGGGGGTGAGACCCAGTACTTC.

This clone was observed a few times. The chain carries TRBV5-6 and TRBJ1-2; TRBD1 aligns across 7 bases. V lost 5 bases and J lost 5; bases outside the gene matches: 9. This CDR3 region has 14 residues. Germline V CDR1 and CDR2: SGHDT, YYEEEE. The CDR3, as DNA: TGTGCCAGCAGTTATAAGACAGGGTCATATGGCTACACCTTC. Protein product: CASSYKTGSYGYTF.

J is TRBJ2-7 and V is TRBV6-1, with D perhaps matching TRBD1 (6 bases). This CDR3 has 13 amino acids. Per the germline V gene, CDR1 is MNHNS and CDR2 is SASEGT. With 2 bases removed from V and 12 bases from J, the gap between germline ends came to 17 bases. The CDR3 DNA follows: TGTGCCAGCAGTGAATTGGCAGGGGTAAGGCCGTACTTC. Encoded protein: CASSELAGVRPYF.

V gene TRBV2 combines with J gene TRBJ1-2; TRBD1 is a possible D gene (5 bases). Germline CDR1 reads SNHLY; CDR2 reads FYNNEI. The V and J ends lost 4 bases and 8 bases respectively, with 20 bases between them. This CDR3 spans 15 amino acids. This CDR3 reads CASSARQSGKDGYTF. CDR3 nucleotide sequence: TGTGCCAGCAGTGCAAGACAGTCTGGGAAGGACGGCTACACCTTC.

The chain joins TRBV6-1 to TRBJ2-5; D is unclear. V gave up 3 bases and J gave up 4 bases, with 15 bases separating them. Germline CDR1 is MNHNS and CDR2 is SASEGT. The CDR3 has 15 amino acids. CDR3 bases: TGTGCCAGCAGTGAGAAGGGAAGCCTAAGAGAGACCCAGTACTTC. Protein: CASSEKGSLRETQYF.

The chain employs TRBV7-2 and TRBJ2-1; TRBD2 might be the D (5 bases). Looked up from germline, CDR1 is SGHTA and CDR2 is FQGNSA. The CDR3 has 14 amino acids. The V end lost 5 bases, the J end lost 4 bases, and 12 bases lay between the germline ends. The CDR3 reads CASSPFGNYNEQFF. The CDR3 DNA is TGTGCCAGCAGCCCATTCGGGAATTACAATGAGCAGTTCTTC.

A single count supports this clone. V is TRBV30 and J is TRBJ2-2, with 8 bases aligning to TRBD2. Trimming at V came to 1 base and at J to 4 bases, leaving 8 bases not matched to a gene. This CDR3 has 16 amino acids. The V gene's germline CDR1 is GTSNPN and CDR2 SVGIG (reference sequence). Here the CDR3 reads CAWSGPGGPSTGELFF. The CDR3 coding sequence is TGTGCCTGGAGTGGACCGGGGGGGCCGAGCACCGGGGAGCTGTTTTTT.